This TCR beta chain was captured by sequencing in a study of cytomegalovirus exposure and HLA in healthy donors (dated by TCRdb to about 2017). Background for the entire study: According to an earlier analysis of 550 to 700 of the donors, 200 million or so T cells yielded approximately 120 million unique TCR beta sequences and approximately 300 Gb of sequence data. An early release covering 500 to 750 HLA-typed donors comprised 250 to 350 gigabases of sequencing data and tens of millions of unique TCR sequences. The genetic ancestry cluster associated with self-reported Caucasian donors included 70% to 85% of the approximately 430 genotyped donors. The study was designed to test whether signatures of past pathogen exposure could be identified by cataloging public T cell receptors. The study used immunosequencing to profile the T cell repertoires of about 670 subjects and linked those repertoires to cytomegalovirus serostatus. Besides the first cohort of 666 subjects, a separate validation cohort made up of around 120 different subjects was used. To predict cytomegalovirus infection status, the study brought together high-throughput TCR immunosequencing, statistical association of individual TCRs with disease status, and machine learning. A later analysis re-examined previously published TCR beta repertoires from just over 650 donors and added high-resolution HLA genotyping to investigate patterns of TCR occurrence. Rather than using new phenotypic data, the later analysis identified candidate immune exposures from TCR beta sequences and from how often those sequences occurred across donors. In an earlier analysis of roughly 540 of the donors, high-throughput TCR beta sequencing was used to judge whether each TCR beta V gene segment behaved as functional or pseudogenic. Donor age, sex, ethnicity and CMV serostatus were compiled together with the repertoire data. Genome-wide SNP genotypes for about three fifths of the roughly 700 donors were used in a later genetic analysis, which treated that subset as a discovery cohort. Every repertoire in the discovery cohort had been generated on one and the same sequencing platform. Class I and class II HLA loci were covered by the typing at four-digit resolution. Typing coverage differed by locus: A, B, C, DRB1 and DQB1 were typed in roughly 620-640 donors, DQA1 in roughly 510, DPA1 in some 600, and DPB1 in approximately 450. Because of strong linkage in the cohort, roughly five DR-DQ haplotypes were treated as single units for association and clustering. Across some 400 genotyped donors of the cohort, an average of approximately 240,000 unique TCR beta nucleotide sequences per donor were sequenced, and around 20% of those sequences were non-productive.

The cohort was made up of approximately 670 healthy bone marrow donors. Cohort members were all nominally healthy when sampled, although unrecorded immune exposures were likely present. The donor was CMV seronegative and belonged to the group of 352 seronegative cohort members. Each donor provided a peripheral blood sample, and peripheral blood mononuclear cells were used for TCR beta sequencing. Genomic DNA extraction from the blood cell samples was performed with the Qiagen DNeasy Blood Extraction Kit. Notes on this clone: Its antigen is currently not known. No much larger clone exists at a distance of one base, and base qualities are not known.

Preparation of the library involved the immunoSEQ multiplex PCR assay. For the multiplex PCR, a mixture combining 60 forward primers for TCR Vbeta segments and 13 reverse primers for TCR Jbeta segments was used. A multiplex PCR assay on genomic DNA amplified the CDR3 region of rearranged TCR beta genes. The amplified TCR beta libraries were sequenced on the Illumina HiSeq System as 87-base-pair reads. The study's processing was this. A later analysis tallied roughly 80 million unique TCR beta chains across the 666 repertoires, and approximately 11 million of those chains were shared by two or more donors. A nearest-neighbor algorithm error-corrected the raw reads and collapsed the reads into unique sequences, merging closely related sequences to remove PCR and sequencing errors. V, D and J gene segments were assigned by aligning CDR3 sequences to IMGT reference sequences. For a sequence to be retained, at least a six-nucleotide match to both a V gene segment and a J gene segment was required. Rearrangements were called productive when the CDR3 lacked stop codons and stayed in frame with V and J; all others were non-productive. Following IMGT convention, CDR3 was defined as the stretch from the second conserved V-encoded cysteine to the conserved J-encoded phenylalanine. The earlier analysis of 500 to 650 of the donors excluded any sequence lacking an unambiguous match to a single V gene segment. In an earlier analysis of approximately 560 of the donors, a V segment was called functional when productive rearrangements were above 56.7%, and segregating when the standard deviation between donors exceeded 5%. A statistical classification framework was built to diagnose cytomegalovirus status from the catalog of TCR beta chain sequences. A later analysis assigned V and J genes by comparing TCR nucleotide sequences with IMGT/GENE-DB human TR gene sequences. A later analysis assigned CDR3 sequences and most-parsimonious VDJ recombination scenarios with the TCRdist pipeline. In a later analysis, each TCR beta chain was defined by its CDR3 amino acid sequence together with its V-gene family, and reads without a unique V-gene family were excluded. To address suspected cross-contamination and a sequencing artifact, a later analysis removed 592 highly shared, low-generation-probability nucleotide sequences. For each public chain, a later analysis derived a clonal expansion index from normalized ranks of inferred template counts within each repertoire. In a later analysis, generation probabilities were computed using a VDJ recombination model fitted to out-of-frame rearrangements, and the results were checked against IGoR. Hypergeometric tests were used in a later analysis to score TCR-TCR, TCR-HLA and TCR-CMV co-occurrence, with a repertoire-size bias correction applied to the TCR pairs. False discovery rates were estimated in a later analysis by permuting HLA or CMV assignments 20 times. In a later analysis, co-occurring TCRs were grouped using DBSCAN, and TCRdist sequence similarity was added for clustering within HLA-allele-positive subsets. Co-occurrence clustering excluded repertoires with fewer than 30,000 or more than 120,000 public chains, plus five with anomalous nucleotide sharing. In TCRdb, the immuneACCESS table is reduced to in-frame sequences with V and J assigned. These tables do not hold every clone; where another copy was compared, an unresolved V gene accounts for under half, and the others remain unexplained. Clone size and the V and J calls come from that table; the DNA yielded D and trimming. In all, the sample holds under 200,000 clones, and approximately 70% of those were seen once. The ten largest make up approximately 2% of the sample.

CDR1 and CDR2 (SGHAT, FQNNGV) derive from the germline V gene. There are 16 amino acids in the CDR3, from cysteine to phenylalanine inclusive. Kept here is only the CDR3 DNA, which spans 48 bases and is read in frame from base 1. The germline V end is reduced by 2 bases and the J end by 3 bases; junction bases left unmatched: 6. What the research found in general, with its limitations: The study listed 164 TCR beta chains as associated with cytomegalovirus. According to a later analysis, TCR association rates differed among HLA loci, with DRB1 alleles showing the most associated TCRs and HLA-C alleles showing the fewest. A further reported finding was that TCR beta sequences accurately predicted the HLA-A and HLA-B alleles for most subjects in the first cohort. Most CMV-associated TCR beta chains appeared to be HLA-restricted in a later analysis, and the HLA associations seemed to be driven largely by CMV exposure. Linkage disequilibrium might explain the correlated functional status among segregating V segments, but an unknown experimental factor could not be ruled out. A few of the identified cytomegalovirus-associated TCR beta chains were confirmed in vitro to be specific for cytomegalovirus antigens. Sequencing depth was assumed to be roughly uniform across donors in the presence/absence analyses, though that assumption may not hold. Broadly in line with IMGT annotations, most TCR beta V segments showed up in productive rearrangements about 90% or about 30% of the time in an earlier analysis of several hundred of the donors. Because some donors lacked HLA typing at each locus, the association tests relied only on the typed subset. A later genetic analysis associated a missense DCLRE1C variant with V-gene and J-gene trimming of TCR beta chains, and an independent cohort replicated the association. This cohort had only TCR beta chains sequenced, and the lack of alpha or paired-chain data limited which features could be detected. A later analysis reported that several top co-occurrence clusters appeared linked to parvovirus B19, influenza, CMV and Epstein-Barr virus. In a later analysis, more than 15,000 TCR beta sequences were associated with specific HLA alleles at a false discovery rate of 0.05. For the cohort, immune exposure information was limited to CMV serostatus. Most TCR sequences were observed very rarely across donors, whereas some public TCRs were present in many individuals. Strong co-occurrence of HLA alleles, especially DR and DQ, made assigning TCR associations to individual alleles difficult. The sequencing pipeline was judged likely to have produced a cluster of highly shared sequence variants as a technical artifact. About 15 rarely observed V segments, including chromosome 9 orphons, were excluded from the earlier analysis of a few hundred of the donors because counts were too low. The classifier was reported to diagnose cytomegalovirus status with high specificity and sensitivity in both the original and validation cohorts. The authors suggested that the approach could potentially be extended to other disease states and immunological phenotypes. Compared with the roughly 600-donor mean, donors in an Asian-associated ancestry cluster had fewer N-insertions in productive TCRs, according to a later genetic analysis. A later analysis found that HLA-associated TCR beta chains were more clonally expanded and had lower generation probabilities than equally common non-associated chains. Some IMGT-functional V segments, including TRBV6-2 and TRBV6-3, could not be distinguished by the 87-base-pair reads and were therefore excluded.

The TCR sequence derives from a woman aged 25 to 39 in good health and CMV-seronegative. Sequences were obtained from PBMCs. This sequence uses TRBV11-2 and TRBJ2-1; TRBD2 lines up with 8 middle nucleotides. The DNA sequence reads TGTGCCAGCAGCTTAAGGACTAGCCTAAACTACAATGAGCAGTTCTTC. Its amino acids are CASSLRTSLNYNEQFF.